This T cell receptor beta chain derives from a study of PD-L1 blockade in urothelial cancer. Study as a whole: Male patients with bladder-origin urothelial cancer numbered about 90% of the roughly 30. Typically, measured as a median, blood samples had about 140,000 T cells.

Patients each gave 1 to 8 samples, pretreatment and on-treatment. V was pared by 0 bases and J by 7 bases, with 14 bases of the junction left unmatched. Germline values: CDR1 GTSNPN, CDR2 SVGIG (reference sequence). The CDR3 consists of 16 residues. Data came from immunoSEQ multiplex PCR; TCRdb stores just in-frame clones and leaves some out. The sample carries 60,000 to 85,000 clones, 87% recorded once. This clonotype was obtained from a woman in her sixties or seventies with urothelial cancer. The starting material was PBMCs, obtained around atezolizumab (anti-PD-L1) treatment. The chain combines TRBV30 with TRBJ1-2; 7 bases match TRBD1. The CDR3 loop is CAWSVRRGGAGFGYTF. DNA of the CDR3: TGTGCCTGGAGTGTTCGAAGAGGGGGCGCGGGTTTTGGCTACACCTTC.